This T cell receptor (beta chain) was sequenced during a study of blood T cell repertoires in COVID-19. TCRdb's copy holds only in-frame clones and misses some; the assay was immunoSEQ multiplex PCR. This sample has 210,000 or so clones, with 80% found just once. Germline CDR1 MNHEY, CDR2 SMNVEV (reference sequence). The length of the CDR3 is 14 residues. V shed 5 bases, J shed 2 bases, and the junction held 5 bases outside the gene matches. The sequence was collected from a man aged 25 to 45 with acute COVID-19. The source material was PBMCs or T cells enriched from blood (not recorded which). The chain joins TRBV27 to TRBJ1-2; 7 bases match TRBD1. CDR3 in amino acids: CASSPRGRNYGYTF. In nucleotides, the CDR3 is TGTGCCAGCAGTCCGAGGGGGCGCAACTATGGCTACACCTTC.